The present TCR beta chain was sequenced within a study of T cells in Graves' hyperthyroidism and ophthalmopathy. Patients aged 18 to 65 with hyperthyroidism were newly diagnosed, with duration under 2 months. It was RNA transcripts that yielded the amplified TCR beta CDR3 regions. When the TCR CDR3 underwent first-round RT-PCR, the HTBI primer set was used. TCRdb re-derived calls from the multiplex PCR reads in MiXCR, one entry per CDR3 protein. This sample has approximately 510,000 distinct CDR3 sequences; less than 25% occur once, and the top ten carry around a quarter. This CDR3 comprises 12 residues. CDR1 is MNHEY and CDR2 is SMNVEV in the germline V gene (reference sequence). V lost 4 bases and J lost 5; bases outside the gene matches: 1. This clonotype was seen many times.

V is TRBV27 and J is TRBJ2-5; 7 bases are shared with TRBD1. Material: blood. The clonotype was recovered from a man younger than 30 with Graves' hyperthyroidism. In DNA form, the CDR3 reads TGTGCCAGCAGTTCGACAGGGGAGACCCAGTACTTC. Translation: CASSSTGETQYF.